The rows below give T cell receptor beta chains drawn from one sample of a study of immune evolution from preneoplasia to lung adenocarcinoma. Produced via immunoSEQ multiplex PCR; TCRdb's table is partial and in-frame only. The sample lists 6,000 to 8,000 clones, over 60% occurring once. Sample: FFPE lung adenocarcinoma in situ tissue. These receptors all come from an older donor with lung adenocarcinoma. Some clones in this sample may be carry-over from other donors' samples. CDR3s include the opening cysteine and the closing phenylalanine or tryptophan. A D gene is named only where the DNA matches it firmly. Part of the rows lack a size; the others show once, few, many or a class for expanded clones.

d_call	v_call	j_call	clone_size	cdr3_aa	cdr3_nt
-	TRBV29-1	TRBJ2-1	-	CSADATGRGGEQFF	TGCAGCGCCGACGCCACGGGCAGAGGAGGTGAGCAGTTCTTC
-	TRBV18	TRBJ2-1	-	CASSPMGSGHNEQFF	TGTGCCAGCTCACCGATGGGTAGCGGCCACAATGAGCAGTTCTTC
-	TRBV19	TRBJ1-4	-	CASRGEGRDEKLFF	TGTGCCAGTAGGGGCGAAGGGCGGGATGAAAAACTGTTTTTT
-	TRBV6-1	TRBJ2-7	-	CASSEAGGHEQYF	TGTGCCAGCAGTGAAGCGGGGGGGCACGAGCAGTACTTC
-	TRBV29-1	TRBJ1-2	-	CSAERGDGYTF	TGCAGCGCGGAGAGAGGGGATGGCTACACCTTC
-	TRBV11-2	TRBJ2-7	-	CASSSDSGNSYEQYF	TGTGCCAGCAGCTCGGATAGCGGTAACTCCTACGAGCAGTACTTC
-	TRBV9	TRBJ2-1	few	CASSAQGNSYNEQFF	TGTGCCAGCAGCGCTCAGGGGAATTCCTACAATGAGCAGTTCTTC
-	TRBV7-9	TRBJ2-3	-	CASRGRDREGTDTQYF	TGTGCCAGCAGGGGACGAGACAGGGAGGGTACAGATACGCAGTATTTT
TRBD1	TRBV5-1	TRBJ2-3	-	CASSKAGGADTQYF	TGCGCCAGCAGTAAAGCAGGGGGCGCAGATACGCAGTATTTT
-	TRBV18	TRBJ1-5	-	CASSPISGWAQPQHF	TGTGCCAGCTCACCAATCTCAGGGTGGGCTCAGCCCCAGCATTTT
-	TRBV11-2	TRBJ2-5	-	CASSLGGGLETQYF	TGTGCCAGCAGCTTAGGAGGGGGGCTTGAGACCCAGTACTTC
-	TRBV5-4	TRBJ2-3	medium-sized	CASSLGPSTDTQYF	TGTGCCAGCAGCTTGGGTCCGTCCACAGATACGCAGTATTTT
-	TRBV4-1	TRBJ1-1	-	CASSPPDLIEAFF	TGCGCCAGCAGCCCCCCCGATCTTATTGAAGCTTTCTTT
TRBD1	TRBV27	TRBJ1-1	few	CASSLEGTGSTEAFF	TGTGCCAGCAGTTTAGAGGGGACAGGGAGCACTGAAGCTTTCTTT
-	TRBV19	TRBJ1-1	-	CASIDYTEAFF	TGTGCCAGTATTGATTACACTGAAGCTTTCTTT
-	TRBV5-1	TRBJ2-2	-	CASTQTKLDTGELFF	TGCGCCAGCACCCAGACAAAATTGGACACCGGGGAGCTGTTTTTT
TRBD1	TRBV18	TRBJ2-6	once	CASSPGQGKAGANVLTF	TGTGCCAGCTCACCAGGACAGGGCAAGGCCGGGGCCAACGTCCTGACTTTC
-	TRBV5-1	TRBJ1-3	-	CASSWTFVLPGNTIYF	TGCGCCAGCAGCTGGACCTTCGTACTACCTGGAAACACCATATATTTT
-	TRBV7-7	TRBJ2-5	-	CASSRVIQETQYF	TGTGCTAGCAGCCGCGTGATCCAAGAGACCCAGTACTTC
TRBD2	TRBV5-6	TRBJ2-7	-	CASSLELAGGPPEQYF	TGTGCTAGCAGCTTGGAACTAGCGGGAGGGCCTCCCGAGCAGTACTTC
-	TRBV6-5	TRBJ2-1	-	CASLPSGGTYNEQFF	TGTGCCAGCCTACCAAGCGGAGGGACCTACAATGAGCAGTTCTTC
-	TRBV7-2	TRBJ1-5	-	CASSLARGDQPQHF	TGTGCCAGCAGCTTAGCGCGGGGAGATCAGCCCCAGCATTTT
-	TRBV11-3	TRBJ1-2	-	CASSFSMSGPYGYTF	TGTGCCAGCAGCTTTAGTATGAGTGGACCTTATGGCTACACCTTC
-	TRBV27	TRBJ2-1	once	CASSGDTGYNEQFF	TGTGCCAGCAGTGGGGACACAGGGTATAATGAGCAGTTCTTC
TRBD1	TRBV9	TRBJ1-2	few	CASSVEGAVGYTF	TGTGCCAGCAGCGTAGAGGGGGCGGTTGGCTACACCTTC
-	TRBV19	TRBJ1-1	-	CASTQNHGTQNTEAFF	TGTGCCAGCACCCAGAACCACGGGACTCAGAACACTGAAGCTTTCTTT
-	TRBV18	TRBJ2-7	few	CASSHGTGSYEQYF	TGTGCCAGCTCACACGGGACGGGCTCCTACGAGCAGTACTTC
-	TRBV19	TRBJ1-1	-	CASSSSEGEQPFF	TGTGCCAGTAGTTCGTCAGAGGGAGAACAACCTTTCTTT
-	TRBV5-6	TRBJ2-7	large	CASSPWGNYEQYF	TGTGCCAGCAGCCCATGGGGGAACTACGAGCAGTACTTC
-	TRBV30	TRBJ2-3	once	CAWSSGDGTDTQYF	TGTGCCTGGAGTTCAGGGGATGGCACAGATACGCAGTATTTT
-	TRBV11-2	TRBJ1-1	-	CASSPRRLGGTEAFF	TGTGCCAGCAGTCCTAGGCGGCTTGGGGGGACTGAAGCTTTCTTT
TRBD2	TRBV11-3	TRBJ2-3	-	CASSLDPTSGRVTDTQYF	TGTGCCAGCAGCTTAGATCCGACTAGCGGGAGGGTCACAGATACGCAGTATTTT
-	TRBV10-3	TRBJ1-2	-	CAISGPDYGYTF	TGTGCCATCAGTGGGCCCGACTATGGCTACACCTTC
TRBD1	TRBV27	TRBJ2-7	-	CASSSSDRLHEQYF	TGTGCCAGCAGTTCCTCGGACAGGTTACACGAGCAGTACTTC
-	TRBV2	TRBJ2-5	medium-sized	CASSDGGGRETQYF	TGTGCCAGCAGTGATGGGGGGGGGCGAGAGACCCAGTACTTC
-	TRBV5-6	TRBJ1-1	-	CASSLPGPGTTEAFF	TGTGCCAGCAGCTTACCCGGTCCCGGGACCACTGAAGCTTTCTTT
TRBD1	TRBV5-8	TRBJ1-1	-	CASNKGAQGDTEAFF	TGTGCCAGCAATAAGGGGGCGCAGGGGGACACTGAAGCTTTCTTT